The 3 T cell receptor beta chains given below trace back to one sample, sequenced in a study of cytomegalovirus exposure and HLA in healthy donors. The PCR made use of 60 Vbeta and 13 Jbeta primers. Profiled with immunoSEQ multiplex PCR; TCRdb holds only in-frame clones, not every one. The repertoire holds approximately 110,000 clones, with 60% to 80% as singletons. Input material: PBMCs. These receptors came from a woman in her thirties or forties in good health and CMV-seropositive.

The V call is TRBV5-1, the J call TRBJ1-3; TRBD1 aligns across 7 bases. Germline-derived CDR1 and CDR2 are SGHRS and YFSETQ. CDR3 length: 15 residues. V lost 4 bases to trimming and J lost 4 bases; unmatched junction nucleotides: 8. CDR3 DNA sequence: TGCGCCAGCAGCGCCTCGACAGGGACCGGAAACACCATATATTTT. As protein: CASSASTGTGNTIYF.

This clone was seen only a few times. The rearrangement links TRBV28 to TRBJ1-2; D is possibly TRBD1 (5 bases). V lost 5 bases and J lost 2, with 9 bases in between. This CDR3 is built from 13 residues. Looked up from germline, CDR1 is MDHEN and CDR2 is SYDVKM. CDR3 residues: CASSTDSNYGYTF. CDR3 nucleotide sequence: TGTGCCAGCAGTACCGACAGCAACTATGGCTACACCTTC.

Regarding this clone: The junction shows a germline mismatch at one end, possibly a read error. The gene calls are TRBV7-9 and TRBJ2-1; no reliable D call. Germline values: CDR1 SEHNR, CDR2 FQNEAQ (reference sequence). The CDR3 length is 15 residues. In nucleotides, the CDR3 is TGTTCCAGCAGCTTAGAGGCCGCGCGGAGCAATGAGCAGTTCTTC. It specifies CSSSLEAARSNEQFF.